This TCR beta chain was identified in a study of T cells after yellow fever vaccination. This clonotype was found a few times. Using its own MiXCR run on the 5' RACE reads, TCRdb lists one record per CDR3 protein. The sample records over 300,000 distinct CDR3 sequences, 3% to 4.5% being singletons. Source: PBMCs, taken on the day of the yellow fever booster vaccination. This clonotype was obtained from a man aged 18 to 29 who received the YFV17D yellow fever vaccine.

The CDR3 is CASSPQAAGATDTQYF. In DNA, the CDR3 is TGCGCCAGCAGCCCCCAGGCAGCGGGGGCCACAGATACGCAGTATTTT. This rearrangement joins TRBV5-1 to TRBJ2-3, with TRBD2 matching 8 bases. The CDR3 sequence is 16 residues long. With 4 bases clipped from V and 2 bases from J, the junction kept 9 bases outside the gene matches. CDR1 and CDR2 from the germline V gene are SGHRS and YFSETQ.